This T cell receptor (beta chain) was found in a study of cytomegalovirus exposure and HLA in healthy donors. Study conclusions and caveats: In a later analysis, V- and J-gene trimming of beta chains associated with a DCLRE1C missense variant, replicated independently. Reportedly, cytomegalovirus status was diagnosed with high sensitivity and specificity.

For this clone: The antigen is undetermined.

The CDR3 extends over 14 amino acids. V lost 3 bases and J lost 7, with 13 bases in between. Per the germline V gene, CDR1 is MGHDK and CDR2 is SYGVNS. PCR amplification relied on 60 Vbeta primers (plus 13 Jbeta primers). Sequencing used immunoSEQ multiplex PCR; TCRdb keeps in-frame clones, though not all of them. The sample shows 150,000 to 200,000 clones, over 70% of them seen only once. This chain joins TRBV25-1 and TRBJ1-5; D may be TRBD1 (6 bases). The sequence was obtained from a woman aged 25 to 39 in good health and CMV-seronegative. Sequencing was carried out using PBMCs. The CDR3 nucleotides are TGTGCCAGCAGTGACACAGGGTCTAGGCAGCCCCAGCATTTT. Its translation: CASSDTGSRQPQHF.